This TCR beta chain was observed in a study of T-cell memory formation after mild COVID-19. CDR1 and CDR2 from the germline V gene are SEHNR and FQNEAQ (reference sequence). V trimming: 5 bases; J trimming: 1 base; junction bases outside the gene matches: 10. CDR3 length: 16 residues. TCRdb fed the 5' RACE reads into MiXCR, producing one record per CDR3 protein. The data contain approximately 440,000 distinct CDR3 sequences, around 20% of them singletons. In this sample, this clonotype turned up once. The receptor comes from an adult woman who had mild COVID-19 (a few samples of this study predate the infection). Cell type and time point are not known. The chain links TRBV7-9 to TRBJ1-1, with TRBD1 matching over 7 bases. Sequencing used PBMCs or a T cell subset sorted from them (not recorded which). The DNA of the CDR3 is TGTGCCAGCAGCGTCCCGTCGGACAGGCCGAACACTGAAGCTTTCTTT. It yields the protein CASSVPSDRPNTEAFF.